This passage covers 3 T cell receptor beta chains from one sample sequenced in a study of T-cell reconstitution after alpha-beta-depleted transplantation in children. The library targeted TCRbeta and was prepared with unique molecular identifiers. TCRdb passed the PCR reads through MiXCR, listing each CDR3 protein once. The sample lists hundreds of thousands of distinct CDR3 sequences; about 15% were seen once. Sequencing was performed on PBMCs from the stem cell graft donor, taken from the stem cell graft. These receptors were collected from a human donor who donated a stem cell graft to a child with acute myeloid leukemia.

In regard to this clonotype: A read error may explain this, as a much larger clone is one base away. The rearrangement links TRBV3-1 to TRBJ1-1; D is unclear. CDR3 length: 13 residues. V lost 5 bases, J lost 1 base, and 8 bases lay in between. The germline V gene has CDR1 LGHDT and CDR2 YNNKEL (reference sequence). The CDR3 nucleotides read TGTGCCAGCAGCGCCGGACGGAACACTGAAGCTTTCTTT. This gives the protein CASSAGRNTEAFF.

The chain joins TRBV3-1 to TRBJ1-1; possible D gene TRBD1, 5 bases. Trimming removed 0 bases at V and 4 bases at J, with 15 bases between. The CDR3 extends over 16 amino acids. CDR1 is LGHDT and CDR2 is YNNKEL in the germline V gene (reference sequence). The CDR3: CASSQDAGSGSTEAFF. The CDR3 nucleotides are TGTGCCAGCAGCCAAGACGCGGGGTCAGGGAGCACTGAAGCTTTCTTT.

This clonotype has a count of ten or more. This chain links TRBV20-1 with TRBJ2-3; 8 bases are a match to TRBD2. The CDR3 loop spans 15 amino acids. Germline CDR1 DFQATT, CDR2 SNEGSKA (reference sequence). After removal of 0 bases from V and 6 bases from J, the junction contained 8 bases not matched to a gene. CDR3 nucleotides: TGCAGTGCTAGAGATCGGGGGGGGGCCATGGATACGCAGTATTTT. Its protein is CSARDRGGAMDTQYF.